This TCR beta chain originates from a study of control samples from healthy donors and cancer patients. Assay: immunoSEQ multiplex PCR; the TCRdb copy retains only in-frame clones and omits some. The data hold 150,000 to 160,000 clones, with approximately 93% observed a single time. V gave up 6 bases and J gave up 5 bases; unmatched junction bases: 9. Germline V gene data show CDR1 as SNHLY and CDR2 as FYNNEI. This CDR3 is 15 amino acids long. Sample: blood. The chain is built from TRBV2 and TRBJ2-5; 10 bases agree with TRBD2. This TCR derives from a man between 45 and 60 years old in good health. CDR3 DNA: TGTGCCAGCAGCCGCAGCGGGAGGGCCGATGAGACCCAGTACTTC. As protein: CASSRSGRADETQYF.